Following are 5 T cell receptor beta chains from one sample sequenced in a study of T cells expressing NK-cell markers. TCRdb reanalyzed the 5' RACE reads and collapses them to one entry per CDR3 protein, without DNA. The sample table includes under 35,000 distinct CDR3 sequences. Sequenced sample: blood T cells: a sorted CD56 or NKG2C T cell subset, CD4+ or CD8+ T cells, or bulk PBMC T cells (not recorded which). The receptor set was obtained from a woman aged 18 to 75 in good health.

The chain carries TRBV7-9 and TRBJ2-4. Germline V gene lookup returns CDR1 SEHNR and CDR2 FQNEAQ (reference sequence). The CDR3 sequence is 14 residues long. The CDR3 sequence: CASSLEDSQNIQYF.

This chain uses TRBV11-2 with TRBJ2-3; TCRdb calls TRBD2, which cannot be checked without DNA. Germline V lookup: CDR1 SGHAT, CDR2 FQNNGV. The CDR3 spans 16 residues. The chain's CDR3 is CASSLGAGDHTDTQYF.

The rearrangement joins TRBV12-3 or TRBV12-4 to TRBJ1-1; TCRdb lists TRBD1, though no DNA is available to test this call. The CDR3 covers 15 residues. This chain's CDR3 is CASSWTRKMNTEAFF.

The CDR3 sequence: CSIEYSYEQYF. The chain links TRBV20-1 to TRBJ2-7. The CDR3 has 11 residues. From germline, CDR1 is DFQATT and CDR2 SNEGSKA (reference sequence).

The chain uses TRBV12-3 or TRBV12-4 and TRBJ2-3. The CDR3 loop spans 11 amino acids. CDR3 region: CASSMTGTQYF.